This note documents a single T cell receptor (beta chain) sequence. Its target is unknown. The CDR3 is made up of 16 amino acids. Trimming left V 5 bases short and J 1 base short, with 16 bases between. Germline CDR1 and CDR2: MNHEY and SMNVEV (reference sequence). Unique molecular identifiers were added to individual cDNA molecules. One entry per CDR3 protein results from TCRdb running MiXCR on the 5' RACE reads. The data hold tens of thousands of distinct CDR3 sequences, with 12% observed a single time. This record comes from a study of early T cells in non-severe SARS-CoV-2 infection. Study results and limitations: Using VDJdb, the matching emphasized anti-spike CD8 responses while missing private and CD4 specificities.

Sequencing was carried out using whole blood. The source of this sequence is an adult who was a healthcare worker with PCR-confirmed SARS-CoV-2 infection or an uninfected control (not recorded which). This chain joins TRBV27 and TRBJ2-3; TRBD1 is a possible D gene (6 bases). The DNA of the CDR3 is TGTGCCAGCAGTCCGGTTTACAGGGTCGGCACAGATACGCAGTATTTT. Translated, it gives CASSPVYRVGTDTQYF.